Following are 24 T cell receptor beta chains from one sample sequenced in a study of blood T cell repertoires in COVID-19. Clones were sequenced by immunoSEQ multiplex PCR, and TCRdb holds only the in-frame ones, with some missing. Of 150,000 to 200,000 clones in the sample, about 88% were seen once. Sequenced input: peripheral blood. These receptors all come from a human donor in a cohort sampled during active COVID-19.

The chain uses TRBV5-4 and TRBJ2-5, with 11 bases that match TRBD2. CDR3 size: 17 residues. Trimming removed 3 bases from V and 4 bases from J; junction bases left unmatched: 11. CDR1 SGHNT and CDR2 YYREEE come from the germline V gene (reference sequence). In nucleotides, the CDR3 is TGTGCCAGCAGCTCATACGGTAGCGGGGGGGATGGAGAGACCCAGTACTTC. This gives the protein CASSSYGSGGDGETQYF.

The genes are TRBV19 and TRBJ1-5; D ambiguous. V was trimmed by 3 bases and J by 9 bases, leaving 18 bases between them. The V gene's germline CDR1 is LNHDA and CDR2 SQIVND (reference sequence). The CDR3 spans 15 residues. CDR3 loop: CASSIVVDSRGPQHF. CDR3 DNA: TGTGCCAGTAGTATTGTGGTGGACTCACGGGGGCCCCAGCATTTT.

V usage is TRBV7-2 and J usage is TRBJ2-7; 10 bases map to TRBD1. The CDR3 runs 15 residues. In germline, CDR1 is SGHTA, CDR2 FQGNSA. The V gene end was trimmed by 5 bases and the J gene end by 3 bases; junction bases not matched to a gene: 7. The CDR3 coding sequence is TGTGCCAGCAGCCCTCAGGACAGGGGGGTCTACGAGCAGTACTTC. Residues: CASSPQDRGVYEQYF. The full variable domain, its missing parts supplied by reference TRBV7-2 and TRBJ2-7, is GAGVSQSPSNKVTEKGKDVELRCDPISGHTALYWYRQSLGQGLEFLIYFQGNSAPDKSGLPSDRFSAERTGGSVSTLTIQRTQQEDSAVYLCASSPQDRGVYEQYFGPGTRLTVT.

V is TRBV28 and J is TRBJ2-1; 12 bases match TRBD1. Germline values: CDR1 MDHEN, CDR2 SYDVKM. Unmatched junction bases numbered 9, after V lost 6 bases and J lost 9 bases. The CDR3 sequence is 15 residues long. The CDR3 spells CASRDPGQGAAEQFF. CDR3 nucleotide sequence: TGTGCCAGCAGAGACCCGGGACAGGGGGCGGCTGAGCAGTTCTTC.

The chain employs TRBV6-5 and TRBJ2-1, with 7 bases lining up with TRBD2. The CDR3 totals 16 residues. J was trimmed by 2 bases and V by 2 bases; bases with no gene match: 6. The germline V gene has CDR1 MNHEY and CDR2 SVGAGI. The CDR3 protein is CASSYRGGSTYNEQFF. The CDR3 nucleotides read TGTGCCAGCAGTTACCGCGGCGGGAGTACCTACAATGAGCAGTTCTTC.

The chain joins TRBV30 to TRBJ2-7; 7 positions match TRBD1. CDR3 length: 14 amino acids. V lost 2 bases and J lost 4; bases outside the gene matches: 8. Germline lookup yields CDR1 GTSNPN and CDR2 SVGIG (reference sequence). The CDR3 bases are TGTGCCTGGAGTAGAGGGTCGGGACAGTACGAGCAGTACTTC. It yields the protein CAWSRGSGQYEQYF.

The rearrangement joins TRBV10-3 to TRBJ1-2; possibly TRBD1 for D (6 bases). The germline gives CDR1 ENHRY, CDR2 SYGVKD. V dropped 7 bases and J dropped 4 bases, with 16 bases sitting between them. The CDR3 contains 14 residues. In DNA form, the CDR3 reads TGTGCCATCAATTCCCCGGGACACGGCTATGGCTACACCTTC. Amino acids: CAINSPGHGYGYTF.

The V call is TRBV30, the J call TRBJ2-7; D is undetermined. The length of the CDR3 is 12 residues. Per the germline V gene, CDR1 is GTSNPN and CDR2 is SVGIG (reference sequence). V was pared by 3 bases and J by 0 bases, with 6 bases between. The CDR3 coding sequence is TGTGCCTGGAGCAGAAGCTCCTACGAGCAGTACTTC. Translating it yields CAWSRSSYEQYF.

V gene TRBV19 combines with J gene TRBJ2-2; the match to TRBD2 covers 12 bases. J gave up 0 bases and V 6 bases, and 14 bases lay outside the gene matches. The CDR3 contains 20 residues. Germline CDR1 is LNHDA and CDR2 is SQIVND (reference sequence). CDR3 in DNA: TGTGCCAGTAGAGGTACACTGGGACTAGCGGGCCCCACGAACACCGGGGAGCTGTTTTTT. Amino acids: CASRGTLGLAGPTNTGELFF.

The genes are TRBV5-1 and TRBJ2-1; D perhaps matches TRBD1 (6 bases). The V end was cut by 0 bases, the J end by 2 bases, with 9 bases between. Germline V gives CDR1 SGHRS, CDR2 YFSETQ. CDR3 length equals 15 residues. CDR3 in amino acids: CASSLGGGPYNEQFF. The CDR3 bases are TGCGCCAGCAGCTTGGGTGGGGGCCCCTACAATGAGCAGTTCTTC.

The chain carries TRBV5-4 and TRBJ2-1; the match to TRBD2 covers 12 bases. This CDR3 has 15 residues. CDR1 SGHNT and CDR2 YYREEE come from the germline V gene (reference sequence). V lost 5 bases to trimming and J lost 6 bases; unmatched junction nucleotides: 6. CDR3 sequence: CASSLMGLAGNEQFF. The CDR3 DNA sequence: TGTGCCAGCAGTTTGATGGGACTAGCGGGCAATGAGCAGTTCTTC.

This sequence joins TRBV5-8 and TRBJ2-2; 10 positions agree with TRBD2. V lost 4 bases, J lost 5 bases, and 8 bases stayed unmatched. Germline V CDR1 and CDR2: SGHTS, YDEGEE. CDR3 length: 16 residues. In DNA, the CDR3 is TGTGCCAGCAGCCTCACAAGCGGGAGGGGGACCGGGGAGCTGTTTTTT. Translating it yields CASSLTSGRGTGELFF.

The V call is TRBV28, the J call TRBJ1-4; D is possibly TRBD1 (5 bases). With 3 bases removed from V and 8 bases from J, the gap between germline ends came to 16 bases. The CDR3 has 15 amino acids. Germline CDR1 reads MDHEN; CDR2 reads SYDVKM. In DNA, the CDR3 is TGTGCCAGCAGTTTCGGTGGGGCCGGTGGGGAAAAACTGTTTTTT. Encoded protein: CASSFGGAGGEKLFF.

This clone has just one count. The V gene is TRBV6-6, the J gene TRBJ1-3, with D maybe TRBD1 (6 bases). The CDR3 is 14 residues long. Germline V CDR1 and CDR2: MNHNY, SVGAGI (reference sequence). V dropped 6 bases and J dropped 4 bases, with 13 bases sitting between them. CDR3 bases: TGTGCCAGCAGCCGTTCAGGGGACGGAAACACCATATATTTT. It codes for CASSRSGDGNTIYF.

The chain is built from TRBV10-3 and TRBJ1-1, with D maybe TRBD1 (5 bases). CDR1 and CDR2 from the germline V gene are ENHRY and SYGVKD. V lost 6 bases, J lost 4 bases, and 18 bases lay in between. The CDR3 has 15 amino acids. The CDR3 DNA reads as TGTGCCATCAGCTTTAGCCGGCCCGGGGGCACTGAAGCTTTCTTT. Its translation is CAISFSRPGGTEAFF.

The chain links TRBV2 to TRBJ2-3; no clear D gene. The germline CDR1 and CDR2 sequences are SNHLY and FYNNEI. The CDR3 is 11 amino acids. Trimming left V 8 bases short and J 5 bases short, with 8 bases between. The CDR3 DNA reads TGTGCCAGCCAGATAAGAGATACGCAGTATTTT. Amino acids: CASQIRDTQYF. The whole variable domain, filled in from reference TRBV2 and TRBJ2-3, reads EPEVTQTPSHQVTQMGQEVILRCVPISNHLYFYWYRQILGQKVEFLVSFYNNEISEKSEIFDDQFSVERPDGSNFTLKIRSTKLEDSAMYFCASQIRDTQYFGPGTRLTVL.

The V gene is TRBV7-2, the J gene TRBJ2-3; possibly TRBD2 for D (5 bases). This CDR3 spans 15 amino acids. The V gene's germline CDR1 is SGHTA and CDR2 FQGNSA. Trimming removed 5 bases from V and 1 base from J, with 13 bases in between. The CDR3 DNA sequence: TGTGCCAGCAGCCTTCGTCCCGGGGGCACAGATACGCAGTATTTT. Translated: CASSLRPGGTDTQYF.

V gene TRBV7-2 combines with J gene TRBJ2-1; 7 bases align to TRBD1. The CDR3 length is 16 residues. Trimming cost V 6 bases and J 0 bases; bases outside gene matches: 8. Germline V gene sequence: CDR1 SGHTA, CDR2 FQGNSA. CDR3 coding DNA: TGTGCCAGCAGGGTCACAGGGGCGCCCTCCTACAATGAGCAGTTCTTC. Translated: CASRVTGAPSYNEQFF.

The chain uses TRBV29-1 and TRBJ2-3; TRBD2 matches at 10 bases. J lost 7 bases, V lost 1 base, and 5 bases had no gene match. Germline V gives CDR1 SQVTM, CDR2 ANQGSEA. The CDR3 runs to 14 residues. The chain's CDR3 is CSVEVSGGGYTQYF. The CDR3 nucleotides read TGCAGCGTTGAAGTGAGCGGGGGGGGTTATACGCAGTATTTT.

In its sample, this clone was seen many times. The chain is built from TRBV28 and TRBJ2-7; no definite D call. The CDR3 has 13 amino acids. Germline assignment: CDR1 MDHEN and CDR2 SYDVKM. V was shortened by 1 base and J by 2 bases, with 6 bases between the two germline ends. CDR3 bases: TGTGCCAGCAGTTTATTAGCAACCTACGAGCAGTACTTC. Translation gives CASSLLATYEQYF.

V is TRBV5-4 and J is TRBJ2-4; 7 nucleotides agree with TRBD2. This CDR3 has 16 amino acids. After removal of 0 bases from V and 0 bases from J, the junction contained 3 bases not matched to a gene. Germline lookup yields CDR1 SGHNT and CDR2 YYREEE (reference sequence). CDR3 nucleotides: TGTGCCAGCAGCTTGGCGCGGGGGACAGCCAAAAACATTCAGTACTTC. Amino acid sequence: CASSLARGTAKNIQYF.

J is TRBJ2-5 and V is TRBV18; D not certain. This CDR3 is built from 11 residues. Germline loops: CDR1 KGHSH, CDR2 LQKENI. Trimming removed 2 bases at V and 5 bases at J, with 3 bases between. The CDR3 protein is CASSPYETQYF. CDR3 nucleotides: TGTGCCAGCTCACCATATGAGACCCAGTACTTC.

The V call is TRBV7-2, the J call TRBJ1-1; the D gene is possibly TRBD1 (5 bases). CDR3 size: 14 residues. The V gene lost 1 base and the J gene lost 5 bases, with 11 bases spanning the gap. CDR1 is SGHTA and CDR2 is FQGNSA in the germline V gene. The CDR3 is CASSLGRGRTEAFF. The CDR3 nucleotides read TGTGCCAGCAGCTTAGGGAGGGGTAGAACTGAAGCTTTCTTT. The full variable domain, its missing parts supplied by reference TRBV7-2 and TRBJ1-1, is GAGVSQSPSNKVTEKGKDVELRCDPISGHTALYWYRQSLGQGLEFLIYFQGNSAPDKSGLPSDRFSAERTGGSVSTLTIQRTQQEDSAVYLCASSLGRGRTEAFFGQGTRLTVV.

The rearrangement joins TRBV4-3 to TRBJ2-3; D not certain. V lost 2 bases to trimming and J lost 2 bases, with 5 bases between them. From germline, CDR1 is LGHNA and CDR2 YSLEER. The CDR3 covers 13 residues. In DNA form, the CDR3 reads TGCGCCAGCAGCCAATTCTTCACAGATACGCAGTATTTT. This codes for CASSQFFTDTQYF.